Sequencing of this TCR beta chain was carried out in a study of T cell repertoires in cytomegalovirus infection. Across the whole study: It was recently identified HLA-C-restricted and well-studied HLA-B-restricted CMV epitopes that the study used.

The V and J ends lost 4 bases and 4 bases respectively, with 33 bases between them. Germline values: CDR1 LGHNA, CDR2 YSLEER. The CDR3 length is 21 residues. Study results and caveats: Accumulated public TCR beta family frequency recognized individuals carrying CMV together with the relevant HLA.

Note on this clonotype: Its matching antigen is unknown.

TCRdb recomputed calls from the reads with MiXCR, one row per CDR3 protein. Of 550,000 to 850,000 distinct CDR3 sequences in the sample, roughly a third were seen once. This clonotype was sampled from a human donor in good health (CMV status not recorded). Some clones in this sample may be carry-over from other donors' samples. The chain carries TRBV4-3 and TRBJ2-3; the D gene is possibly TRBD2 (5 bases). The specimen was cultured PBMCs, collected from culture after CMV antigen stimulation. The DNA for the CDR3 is TGCGCCAGCAGCCTCGGTGGGCACGCGGGCCTCCAGCAAGGGTGGGCAGATACGCAGTATTTT. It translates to CASSLGGHAGLQQGWADTQYF.